This entry concerns a single TCR beta chain. The antigen remains undetermined. The data were obtained in a study of cytomegalovirus exposure and HLA in healthy donors. Study-wide results and caveats: Exclusion applied to some V segments, including TRBV6-2 and TRBV6-3, as they were indistinguishable. In an earlier analysis, about 90% or about 30%: the productive usage of most TCR beta V segments. Testing in vitro showed a few CMV-associated chains specific for CMV antigens.

Use of 60 Vbeta and 13 Jbeta primers characterized the PCR. Profiled with immunoSEQ multiplex PCR; TCRdb holds only in-frame clones, not every one. The sample table includes some 120,000 clones. V lost 4 bases to trimming and J lost 5 bases; unmatched junction nucleotides: 5. There are 14 residues in the CDR3. Germline CDR1 and CDR2: SGHRS and YFSETQ. The rearrangement joins TRBV5-1 to TRBJ2-2; 7 bases map to TRBD2. This clonotype originated in a man aged 35 to 55 in good health and CMV-seronegative. The sequencing input was PBMCs. Here the CDR3 reads CASSGGSGTGELFF. CDR3 bases: TGCGCCAGCAGCGGCGGGAGCGGGACCGGGGAGCTGTTTTTT.